Presented here are 12 T cell receptor beta chains from one specimen sequenced in a study of blood T cell repertoires in COVID-19. The table came from immunoSEQ multiplex PCR; TCRdb's copy has only in-frame clones and leaves some out. The sample has roughly 300,000 clones, 85% to 90% seen once. The material sequenced was PBMCs or T cells enriched from blood (not recorded which). Receptors originate from a woman under 30 who had recovered from COVID-19.

The V and J genes are TRBV5-1 and TRBJ2-4, with TRBD2 as a possible D gene (7 bases). The germline CDR1 and CDR2 sequences are SGHRS and YFSETQ. The CDR3 consists of 16 residues. V was clipped by 2 bases and J by 0 bases, with 12 bases between them. The CDR3 here is CASSFGGHSAKNIQYF. Here the CDR3 DNA reads TGCGCCAGCAGCTTCGGGGGGCACTCAGCCAAAAACATTCAGTACTTC.

The J gene is TRBJ2-1, the V gene TRBV11-3; D gene unclear. From germline, CDR1 is SGHNT and CDR2 YENEEA. The ends were cut back, 6 bases at V and 6 bases at J, with 12 bases in the middle. This CDR3 spans 13 amino acids. CDR3 in amino acids: CASRPKNGNEQFF. The CDR3 DNA reads as TGTGCCAGCAGACCCAAGAACGGCAATGAGCAGTTCTTC.

This chain links TRBV19 with TRBJ2-4; 7 bases agree with TRBD1. Germline loops: CDR1 LNHDA, CDR2 SQIVND (reference sequence). This CDR3 contains 18 residues. The junction had 14 bases not matched to a gene; V was cut back by 5 bases and J by 1 base. The CDR3: CASSPGTVWRVAKNIQYF. The DNA for the CDR3 is TGTGCCAGTAGTCCCGGGACAGTGTGGCGCGTTGCCAAAAACATTCAGTACTTC.

The chain links TRBV7-8 to TRBJ2-7; D possibly corresponds to TRBD1 (5 bases). This CDR3 has 13 amino acids. Trimming took off 1 base at V and 5 bases at J, with 9 bases between the two ends. Germline CDR1 reads SGHVS; CDR2 reads FQNEAQ. The CDR3 region has the DNA TGTGCCAGCAGCTTAGTAGGGGCCCACGAGCAGTACTTC. Amino acid sequence: CASSLVGAHEQYF.

V usage is TRBV15 and J usage is TRBJ2-7; 11 bases are a match to TRBD1. CDR3 size: 14 residues. Germline V gene sequence: CDR1 LNHNV, CDR2 YYDKDF (reference sequence). The V gene end was trimmed by 8 bases and the J gene end by 6 bases; junction bases not matched to a gene: 9. Here the CDR3 DNA reads TGTGCCACCGTCCGGGACAGGGGGTCACGCGAGCAGTACTTC. This codes for CATVRDRGSREQYF. The full variable domain, rest sourced from reference TRBV15 and TRBJ2-7, is DAMVIQNPRYQVTQFGKPVTLSCSQTLNHNVMYWYQQKSSQAPKLLFHYYDKDFNNEADTPDNFQSRRPNTSFCFLDIRSPGLGDTAMYLCATVRDRGSREQYFGPGTRLTVT.

This clone was seen only a few times. The chain has TRBV12-5 and TRBJ1-4, with D perhaps TRBD1 (6 bases). There are 16 residues in the CDR3. Trimming removed 2 bases at V and 2 bases at J, with 12 bases between. CDR1 is LGHNT, CDR2 FRNRAP, per germline. This CDR3 reads CASGLRSGGTNEKLFF. The CDR3 region has the DNA TGTGCTAGTGGTTTGAGGAGTGGGGGCACTAATGAAAAACTGTTTTTT.

The chain couples TRBV6-5 to TRBJ1-3; TRBD1 is a possible D gene (6 bases). V was trimmed by 5 bases and J by 8 bases, leaving 13 bases between them. Germline V gives CDR1 MNHEY, CDR2 SVGAGI. The CDR3 contains 13 residues. The CDR3 DNA is TGTGCCAGCAGTAAGGGACAAACGGACACCATATATTTT. Encoded protein: CASSKGQTDTIYF.

This chain links TRBV24-1 with TRBJ1-4, with D unresolved. The CDR3 loop spans 13 amino acids. Trimming left V 2 bases short and J 4 bases short, with 4 bases between. Germline V gene lookup returns CDR1 KGHDR and CDR2 SFDVKD. The DNA of the CDR3 is TGTGCCACCAGTGATTCCCTTAATGAAAAACTGTTTTTT. It specifies CATSDSLNEKLFF.

This chain links TRBV5-6 with TRBJ1-2; 8 nucleotides line up with TRBD1. CDR3 length: 13 amino acids. The germline V gene has CDR1 SGHDT and CDR2 YYEEEE. V shed 5 bases, J shed 5 bases, and the junction held 5 bases outside the gene matches. The CDR3 bases are TGTGCCAGCAGTCAGGGGGCTCGGTATGGCTACACCTTC. This gives the protein CASSQGARYGYTF.

V and J are TRBV20-1 and TRBJ2-7; 7 bases align to TRBD2. The germline CDR1 and CDR2 sequences are DFQATT and SNEGSKA (reference sequence). The CDR3 totals 13 residues. V shed 3 bases and J 3 bases; nucleotides not matched to a gene: 5. The CDR3 DNA sequence: TGCAGTGCTAGTGCGGGAGAGCTCTACGAGCAGTACTTC. This gives the protein CSASAGELYEQYF.

This clone has just a few counts. This CDR3 reads CASSLKAAGYNEQFF. The CDR3 DNA reads as TGTGCCAGCAGCTTAAAAGCAGCGGGCTACAATGAGCAGTTCTTC. The chain joins TRBV7-3 to TRBJ2-1, with a weak D call TRBD2 (6 bases). V lost 1 base to trimming and J lost 3 bases, with 10 bases between them. CDR3 length equals 15 residues. CDR1 is SGHTA and CDR2 is FQGTGA in the germline V gene.

The chain uses TRBV5-4 and TRBJ2-1, with D maybe TRBD2 (5 bases). Germline CDR1 and CDR2: SGHNT and YYREEE (reference sequence). The CDR3 spans 16 residues. V was pared by 3 bases and J by 7 bases, with 20 bases between. CDR3 sequence: CASSSPPDFLGNEQFF. CDR3 sequence (DNA): TGTGCCAGCAGCTCCCCCCCGGACTTCTTGGGGAATGAGCAGTTCTTC. The full variable domain, in which reference TRBV5-4 and TRBJ2-1 provide the parts outside the CDR3, is ETGVTQSPTHLIKTRGQQVTLRCSSQSGHNTVSWYQQALGQGPQFIFQYYREEENGRGNFPPRFSGLQFPNYSSELNVNALELDDSALYLCASSSPPDFLGNEQFFGPGTRLTVL.